This T cell receptor beta chain was profiled in a study of T-cell reconstitution after alpha-beta-depleted transplantation in children. In its sample, this clonotype was seen many times. The target antigen is unknown. The CDR3 sequence is 15 residues long. Between the trimmed V and J ends, which lost 6 bases and 3 bases, there was a span of 18 bases. Germline loops: CDR1 MNHEY, CDR2 SVGAGI. Unique molecular identifiers were incorporated when the TCRbeta library was constructed. TCRdb passed the PCR reads through MiXCR, listing each CDR3 protein once. The sample includes just over 7,500 distinct CDR3 sequences, about 13% of them seen just once. General study points: Once a year had passed after transplant, T-cell counts and diversity came mostly from newly produced T cells. Several hundred rapidly expanded clones from non-depleted graft cells reportedly supplied alpha-beta T cells about two months post-transplant. Surviving thymic progenitors and recipient T cells were the source of high TCRbeta diversity at day 60 in some patients.

The chain joins TRBV6-5 to TRBJ2-7; D is ambiguous. This clonotype was sampled from a patient aged 2-10 years who had a stem cell transplant for inherited bone marrow failure, so the T cells may come from the graft donor. This material consisted of PBMCs, mostly from graft donor cells, taken 60 days after TCRalphabeta/CD19-depleted stem cell transplant. Here the CDR3 reads CASRSLGGFRYEQYF. Written as DNA, the CDR3 is TGTGCCAGCAGGAGTCTCGGTGGTTTTCGCTACGAGCAGTACTTC.